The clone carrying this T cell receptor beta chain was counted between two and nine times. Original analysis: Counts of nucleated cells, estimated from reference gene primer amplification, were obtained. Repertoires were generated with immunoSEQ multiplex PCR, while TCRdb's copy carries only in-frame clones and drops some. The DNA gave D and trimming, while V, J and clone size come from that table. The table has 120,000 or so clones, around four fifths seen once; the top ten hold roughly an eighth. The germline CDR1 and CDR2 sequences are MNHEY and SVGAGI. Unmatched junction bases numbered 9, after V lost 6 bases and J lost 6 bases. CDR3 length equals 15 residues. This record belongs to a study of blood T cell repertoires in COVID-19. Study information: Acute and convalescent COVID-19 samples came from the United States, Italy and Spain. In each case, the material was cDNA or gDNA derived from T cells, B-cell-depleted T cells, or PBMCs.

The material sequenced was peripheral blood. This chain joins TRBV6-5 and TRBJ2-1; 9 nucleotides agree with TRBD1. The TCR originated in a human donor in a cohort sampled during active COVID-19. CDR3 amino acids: CASSLTGGSVNEQFF. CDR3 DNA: TGTGCCAGCAGCCTGACAGGGGGTTCTGTCAATGAGCAGTTCTTC.